The 3 T cell receptor beta chains in this list originate from one sample, sequenced in a study of beta chain features in type 1 diabetes. The sequenced template was cDNA made from the entire isolated RNA. Clones were sequenced by immunoSEQ multiplex PCR, and TCRdb holds only the in-frame ones, with some missing. The sample consists of 680,000 or so clones, about a sixth of them appearing once. The sequencing sample was made of naive CD4+ T cells from blood. The origin of the receptors is a man aged 18 to 30 in good health.

This chain joins TRBV11-1 and TRBJ2-7; D gene uncertain. The V gene lost 5 bases and the J gene lost 6 bases, with 11 bases spanning the gap. This CDR3 spans 12 amino acids. Germline V gene data show CDR1 as SGHAT and CDR2 as FQDESV (reference sequence). The CDR3 sequence is CASSPRRAEQYF. DNA of the CDR3: TGTGCCAGCAGCCCTCGGCGAGCCGAGCAGTACTTC.

The chain joins TRBV15 to TRBJ2-2; D gene ambiguous. Trimming removed 1 base at V and 1 base at J, with 4 bases between. In germline, CDR1 is LNHNV, CDR2 YYDKDF (reference sequence). The length of the CDR3 is 14 residues. As DNA, the CDR3 is TGTGCCACCAGCAGAGGAGGGAACACCGGGGAGCTGTTTTTT. Amino acid sequence: CATSRGGNTGELFF.

This clone was observed a few times. V usage is TRBV9 and J usage is TRBJ1-4; D is unresolved. V lost 4 bases to trimming and J lost 5 bases, with 9 bases between them. The CDR3 covers 13 residues. CDR1 SGDLS and CDR2 YYNGEE come from the germline V gene. The CDR3 loop reads CASSFGPNEKLFF. CDR3 DNA sequence: TGTGCCAGCAGCTTTGGGCCAAATGAAAAACTGTTTTTT. Full variable domain (rest looked up from reference TRBV9 and TRBJ1-4): DSGVTQTPKHLITATGQRVTLRCSPRSGDLSVYWYQQSLDQGLQFLIQYYNGEERAKGNILERFSAQQFPDLHSELNLSSLELGDSALYFCASSFGPNEKLFFGSGTQLSVL.